This TCR beta chain was obtained from a study of Ad26.COV2.S vaccination and SARS-CoV-2 variants. Study information: The donor belonged to the COV1001 Ad26.COV2.S trial arm.

Treatment of the sample: 15 to 20 received Ad26.COV2.S at low or high dose, single or two shots; 5 received placebo; per-sample allocation not given. Each sample was drawn 63 days after the first injection (of vaccine or placebo). TCRdb's copy holds only in-frame clones and misses some; the assay was immunoSEQ multiplex PCR. This sample has 250,000 to 300,000 clones, with approximately 89% found just once. V was pared by 5 bases and J by 4 bases, with 6 bases of the junction left unmatched. The CDR3 covers 14 residues. The germline V gene encodes CDR1 MNHEY and CDR2 SVGAGI. This receptor was obtained from a person aged 18-60 years who received the Ad26.COV2.S COVID-19 vaccine or a placebo. The sequences come from peripheral blood, collected in a trial of Ad26.COV2.S vaccine versus placebo. The chain has TRBV6-5 and TRBJ2-5; 8 nucleotides align to TRBD1. In nucleotides, the CDR3 is TGTGCCAGCAGTACCAGACAGGGGCGAGAGACCCAGTACTTC. Its protein is CASSTRQGRETQYF.